The next 14 T cell receptor beta chains were all read from a single sample in a study of beta chain features in type 1 diabetes. Investigators reverse transcribed all isolated RNA, so they sequenced expressed TCRB transcripts. Profiled with immunoSEQ multiplex PCR; TCRdb holds only in-frame clones, not every one. The repertoire consists of around 150,000 clones, with roughly 7.2% occurring once and the leading ten covering roughly 1.5%. Sequenced sample: central memory CD4+ T cells from blood. Every receptor here comes from a woman aged 30 to 39 in good health.

This clone was detected a few times. The chain couples TRBV10-3 to TRBJ1-2, with D uncertain. V was clipped by 0 bases and J by 6 bases, with 23 bases between them. The CDR3 spans 18 residues. The germline V gene has CDR1 ENHRY and CDR2 SYGVKD. The CDR3 is CAISESQRAQGRGNGYTF. The CDR3 DNA is TGTGCCATCAGTGAGTCTCAGAGGGCCCAAGGAAGAGGCAATGGCTACACCTTC.

This clone was seen more than once but under ten times. This sequence joins TRBV11-1 and TRBJ2-1; 7 positions match TRBD1. CDR1 and CDR2 (germline): SGHAT, FQDESV (reference sequence). V was clipped by 5 bases and J by 4 bases; unmatched bases: 11. The length of the CDR3 is 16 residues. The CDR3 DNA reads as TGTGCCAGCAGCCCCTACTCCGGGACAGATTACAATGAGCAGTTCTTC. As protein: CASSPYSGTDYNEQFF.

The chain joins TRBV7-2 to TRBJ1-5; D ambiguous. CDR1 SGHTA and CDR2 FQGNSA come from the germline V gene. V lost 4 bases to trimming and J lost 7 bases, with 11 bases between them. This CDR3 contains 13 residues. DNA for the CDR3: TGTGCCAGCAGCTCTGAGACGCGGCAGCCCCAGCATTTT. Translation gives CASSSETRQPQHF.

The J gene is TRBJ2-7, the V gene TRBV5-6; TRBD2 agrees at 8 bases. The CDR3 extends over 16 amino acids. The ends lost 3 bases at V and 1 base at J; junction bases unmatched: 9. Germline-derived CDR1 and CDR2 are SGHDT and YYEEEE. CDR3 amino acids: CASSWGTSLGSYEQYF. The CDR3 region has the DNA TGTGCCAGCAGCTGGGGGACTAGTTTAGGATCCTACGAGCAGTACTTC. Together with reference TRBV5-6 and TRBJ2-7, the CDR3 gives the full variable domain: DAGVTQSPTHLIKTRGQQVTLRCSPKSGHDTVSWYQQALGQGPQFIFQYYEEEERQRGNFPDRFSGHQFPNYSSELNVNALLLGDSALYLCASSWGTSLGSYEQYFGPGTRLTVT.

In this sample, this clone turned up a few times. The J gene is TRBJ2-1, the V gene TRBV5-6; 7 bases agree with TRBD2. Germline CDR1 is SGHDT and CDR2 is YYEEEE. The CDR3 is made up of 15 amino acids. The junction had 12 bases not matched to a gene; V was cut back by 4 bases and J by 8 bases. The CDR3 region has the DNA TGTGCCAGCAGCCGCTATGAGACTAGCTTACATGAGCAGTTCTTC. Translating gives CASSRYETSLHEQFF.

V is TRBV7-2 and J is TRBJ1-5; no clear D. Germline values: CDR1 SGHTA, CDR2 FQGNSA. CDR3 length: 14 residues. With 2 bases removed from V and 4 bases from J, the gap between germline ends came to 9 bases. CDR3 nucleotide sequence: TGTGCCAGCAGCTTAAACCCGGGAAATCAGCCCCAGCATTTT. Protein product: CASSLNPGNQPQHF.

This clone was counted a few times. This sequence joins TRBV28 and TRBJ2-7; D is ambiguous. CDR1 is MDHEN, CDR2 SYDVKM, per germline. V was pared by 8 bases and J by 0 bases, with 17 bases between. This CDR3 contains 15 residues. CDR3 in amino acids: CASFPPIISSYEQYF. Written as DNA, the CDR3 is TGTGCCAGCTTCCCACCCATTATCAGCTCCTACGAGCAGTACTTC.

The sample holds a few counts of this clone. The V and J genes are TRBV28 and TRBJ2-2, with 8 bases that match TRBD1. Per germline, CDR1 MDHEN and CDR2 SYDVKM. The junction had 7 bases not matched to a gene; V was cut back by 3 bases and J by 7 bases. This CDR3 is built from 15 residues. This chain's CDR3 is CASSLDRAWRGELFF. The CDR3 DNA follows: TGTGCCAGCAGTTTGGACAGGGCATGGCGCGGGGAGCTGTTTTTT.

This sequence joins TRBV6-1 and TRBJ2-7; TRBD2 aligns across 10 bases. In germline, CDR1 is MNHNS, CDR2 SASEGT. The V and J ends lost 7 bases and 0 bases, in that order; junction bases with no gene match: 6. The length of the CDR3 is 15 residues. The CDR3 spells CASTKLAGSSYEQYF. The DNA for the CDR3 is TGTGCCAGCACCAAACTAGCGGGAAGCTCCTACGAGCAGTACTTC.

The rearrangement joins TRBV9 to TRBJ2-1, with D maybe TRBD2 (6 bases). V lost 4 bases to trimming and J lost 0 bases, with 11 bases between them. The germline V gene encodes CDR1 SGDLS and CDR2 YYNGEE. The CDR3 contains 15 residues. CDR3 region: CASSTSGLSYNEQFF. Written as DNA, the CDR3 is TGTGCCAGCAGCACCAGCGGGCTCTCCTACAATGAGCAGTTCTTC.

The V gene is TRBV7-9, the J gene TRBJ2-3; possibly TRBD2 for D (6 bases). The V gene lost 1 base and the J gene lost 4 bases, with 9 bases spanning the gap. Germline CDR1 reads SEHNR; CDR2 reads FQNEAQ (reference sequence). The CDR3 is 14 residues long. CDR3 sequence reads: CASSLGEASDTQYF. Written as DNA, the CDR3 is TGTGCCAGCAGCTTAGGGGAGGCTTCAGATACGCAGTATTTT.

There are many counts of this clone. This rearrangement joins TRBV4-2 to TRBJ2-1, with 7 bases matching TRBD2. In germline, CDR1 is LGHNA, CDR2 YNFKEQ. V trimming: 3 bases; J trimming: 6 bases; junction bases outside the gene matches: 8. The CDR3 spans 15 residues. CDR3 protein: CASSHGGSRLNEQFF. The CDR3 nucleotides are TGTGCCAGCAGCCATGGCGGGAGTCGACTCAATGAGCAGTTCTTC.

This clone was observed a handful of times. CDR3 nucleotides: TGTGCCAGCAGCTTGAGGGAGGCAAGGGACTCACCCCTCCACTTT. The encoded protein is CASSLREARDSPLHF. The V call is TRBV5-4, the J call TRBJ1-6; D might be TRBD1 (5 bases). This CDR3 comprises 15 residues. The ends were cut back, 1 base at V and 10 bases at J, with 15 bases in the middle. Germline lookup yields CDR1 SGHNT and CDR2 YYREEE (reference sequence).

This clone was seen a few times. This chain joins TRBV5-1 and TRBJ1-1; D may be TRBD1 (5 bases). The CDR3 length is 13 residues. Trimming removed 2 bases from V and 1 base from J, with 6 bases in between. From germline, CDR1 is SGHRS and CDR2 YFSETQ. In DNA, the CDR3 is TGCGCCAGCAGCTTCGACAGGAACACTGAAGCTTTCTTT. Encoded protein: CASSFDRNTEAFF.